The 14 T cell receptor beta chains below were found in one sample sequenced in a study of T cells after posttransplantation cyclophosphamide. Controls had myeloablative marrow grafts with methotrexate and calcineurin inhibitor, sampled at 1 year. The repertoire was sequenced with immunoSEQ multiplex PCR; TCRdb's copy has only in-frame clones and lacks some. The sample has about 21,000 clones, 80% to 90% seen once. Sequencing was performed on PBMCs, taken about 350 days after allogeneic stem cell transplant with calcineurin inhibitor and methotrexate. All receptors derive from a female patient aged 25-40 years who received an allogeneic stem cell transplant from an unrelated donor, was CMV-positive, and had acute and chronic GVHD. Some T cells may trace back to the graft donor.

This chain uses TRBV5-1 with TRBJ2-1, with a possible D match to TRBD2 (6 bases). The germline gives CDR1 SGHRS, CDR2 YFSETQ. Trimming took off 6 bases at V and 0 bases at J, with 16 bases between the two ends. The CDR3 is 16 amino acids. This CDR3 is CASIPAGLSSYNEQFF. The CDR3 DNA sequence: TGCGCCAGCATCCCGGCGGGACTGAGCTCCTACAATGAGCAGTTCTTC.

V gene TRBV7-3 combines with J gene TRBJ2-5; D not resolved. Trimming cost V 1 base and J 0 bases, with 9 bases left between them. The CDR3 has 15 amino acids. Germline CDR1 SGHTA, CDR2 FQGTGA. The DNA of the CDR3 is TGTGCCAGCAGCTTAAATGGCCGGGACCAAGAGACCCAGTACTTC. This codes for CASSLNGRDQETQYF.

CDR3: CASSQRQALPNYGYTF. In DNA, the CDR3 is TGTGCCAGCAGCCAGCGACAGGCTCTACCTAACTATGGCTACACCTTC. J is TRBJ1-2 and V is TRBV7-2, with D perhaps matching TRBD1 (6 bases). The CDR3 is made up of 16 amino acids. Germline lookup yields CDR1 SGHTA and CDR2 FQGNSA. Trimming left V 5 bases short and J 0 bases short, with 16 bases between.

This chain joins TRBV5-1 and TRBJ2-1, with no clear D. Trimming removed 0 bases from V and 10 bases from J, with 8 bases in between. The CDR3 extends over 12 amino acids. The germline gives CDR1 SGHRS, CDR2 YFSETQ. This CDR3 reads CASSLAAVEQFF. The CDR3 nucleotides are TGCGCCAGCAGCTTGGCGGCGGTCGAGCAGTTCTTC.

This chain's CDR3 is CASSLGGSFYGYTF. CDR3 sequence (DNA): TGCGCCAGCAGCTTGGGAGGGAGCTTCTATGGCTACACCTTC. This chain links TRBV5-1 with TRBJ1-2; D is unresolved. Per the germline V gene, CDR1 is SGHRS and CDR2 is YFSETQ. V was clipped by 0 bases and J by 4 bases, with 10 bases between them. The CDR3 has 14 residues.

The rearrangement links TRBV7-2 to TRBJ2-7, with 8 bases fitting TRBD2. Losses at the gene ends were 1 base for V and 3 bases for J; bases not matched to a gene: 11. Germline loops: CDR1 SGHTA, CDR2 FQGNSA. The CDR3 sequence is 17 residues long. The CDR3 is CASSLEPRWSGSYEQYV. The CDR3 DNA reads TGTGCCAGCAGCTTAGAGCCCCGGTGGAGCGGGAGCTACGAGCAGTACGTC.

This chain connects TRBV15 to TRBJ2-1, with 10 bases lining up with TRBD1. Trimming at V came to 4 bases and at J to 5 bases, leaving 8 bases not matched to a gene. In germline, CDR1 is LNHNV, CDR2 YYDKDF (reference sequence). The CDR3 is 16 residues long. The CDR3 here is CATSTADRGSNNEQFF. CDR3 DNA: TGTGCCACCAGCACCGCGGACAGGGGGTCCAACAATGAGCAGTTCTTC.

The chain recombines TRBV18 with TRBJ2-3, with 7 bases lining up with TRBD2. Germline trimming cut 0 bases from V and 3 bases from J; bases unmatched to any gene: 6. The CDR3 is made up of 16 amino acids. Germline V gives CDR1 KGHSH, CDR2 LQKENI. Here the CDR3 DNA reads TGTGCCAGCTCACCACCGATTGCGGGAGCAACAGATACGCAGTATTTT. This gives the protein CASSPPIAGATDTQYF.

The genes are TRBV7-9 and TRBJ2-1; the D gene is possibly TRBD1 (6 bases). The CDR3 contains 14 residues. The V and J ends lost 4 bases and 2 bases respectively, with 9 bases between them. Germline V gene data show CDR1 as SEHNR and CDR2 as FQNEAQ (reference sequence). Written as DNA, the CDR3 is TGTGCCAGCAGCTCCAGGGGCGCCTACAATGAGCAGTTCTTC. This encodes CASSSRGAYNEQFF.

This chain links TRBV5-1 with TRBJ2-7, with D perhaps matching TRBD1 (6 bases). V lost 5 bases, J lost 3 bases, and 15 bases lay in between. From germline, CDR1 is SGHRS and CDR2 YFSETQ. The CDR3 is 14 amino acids. The DNA for the CDR3 is TGCGCCAGCAGTTCTGACAGGACTTTCTACGAGCAGTACTTC. It yields the protein CASSSDRTFYEQYF.

The rearrangement links TRBV7-2 to TRBJ1-1; 9 positions match TRBD1. The germline V gene has CDR1 SGHTA and CDR2 FQGNSA. After removal of 5 bases from V and 0 bases from J, the junction contained 1 base not matched to a gene. The CDR3 length is 14 residues. The CDR3 DNA follows: TGTGCCAGCAGCCGGGACAGGGTGAACACTGAAGCTTTCTTT. Its protein product is CASSRDRVNTEAFF.

This chain links TRBV11-3 with TRBJ1-1; D remains ambiguous. The length of the CDR3 is 13 residues. Germline V gene sequence: CDR1 SGHNT, CDR2 YENEEA. Between the trimmed V and J ends, which lost 5 bases and 2 bases, there was a span of 9 bases. As DNA, the CDR3 is TGTGCCAGCAGCCAGGAGGCTAACACTGAAGCTTTCTTT. The encoded protein is CASSQEANTEAFF.

The chain has TRBV30 and TRBJ2-7; 9 nucleotides align to TRBD1. CDR1 is GTSNPN, CDR2 SVGIG, per germline (reference sequence). After removal of 6 bases from V and 1 base from J, the junction contained 4 bases not matched to a gene. CDR3 size: 13 residues. The CDR3 DNA follows: TGTGCCTGCCACAGGGGGCGATCCTACGAGCAGTACTTC. The encoded protein is CACHRGRSYEQYF.

V is TRBV9 and J is TRBJ1-5; TRBD1 matches 8 bases. This CDR3 comprises 14 residues. With 3 bases clipped from V and 8 bases from J, the junction kept 7 bases outside the gene matches. Germline CDR1 is SGDLS and CDR2 is YYNGEE. CDR3 in amino acids: CASSAGQAIEPQHF. The DNA of the CDR3 is TGTGCCAGCAGCGCGGGACAGGCGATCGAGCCCCAGCATTTT.